This entry describes one TCR beta chain. Antigen specificity is unknown. Time point in this sample: late sampling 161 to 241 days after vaccination in a few convalescent patients. The treatment was: roughly 11-day PBMC culture with coronavirus spike peptide pools or control peptides (ViraFEST assay). With peptide pools, ViraFEST first expanded antigen-specific T cells and afterwards sequenced their TCRs. The Oncomine TCR Beta short-read assay sequenced DNA from cultured CD4+ T cells. TCRdb recomputed calls from the PCR reads with MiXCR, one row per CDR3 protein. The sample holds about 22,000 distinct CDR3 sequences, about a third seen once. The data stem from a study of vaccination and CD4 T cells after COVID-19. Study-level background: Two of the convalescents were Hispanic, and the group consisted of six males and four females. Each of the control cultures got a CEFX pool, an HIV-1 Nef pool, or no peptide. Study findings and constraints: Early timepoints after natural infection were not analyzed in these convalescent patients.

The CDR3 loop spans 12 amino acids. Germline V gene data show CDR1 as DFQATT and CDR2 as SNEGSKA (reference sequence). The V end was cut by 3 bases, the J end by 0 bases, with 6 bases between. This specimen consisted of CD4+ T cells from blood, cultured in vitro, obtained about 7 months after SARS-CoV-2 vaccination. This sequence joins TRBV20-1 and TRBJ2-7; D gene uncertain. This clonotype was sampled from a human donor who had recovered from COVID-19. This chain's CDR3 is CSASSSSYEQYF. The CDR3 nucleotides are TGCAGTGCTAGCTCCAGCTCCTACGAGCAGTACTTC.